This T cell receptor (beta chain) is drawn from a study of regulatory T cells in long-lasting Graves disease. Findings and caveats of the study: Repertoires from persistent disease leaned toward TRBV28, TRBJ1-2 and TRBJ2-5. Thyroid tissue went unstudied; only peripheral blood was examined.

Many counts were recorded for this clonotype. What it binds is not known. Germline assignment: CDR1 DFQATT and CDR2 SNEGSKA (reference sequence). Trimming cost V 3 bases and J 3 bases; bases outside gene matches: 4. The CDR3 totals 13 residues. Time point specified: persistent/refractory GD, antithyroid drugs over 5 years with positive TRAb. Scientists built the TCR library using RNA that was extracted from PBMCs. Assembly of TCR beta libraries relied on iRepertoire HTBI primers together with Arm-PCR of CDR3 regions. One entry per CDR3 protein results from TCRdb running MiXCR on the multiplex PCR reads. The data contain over 650,000 distinct CDR3 sequences, approximately 31% of them singletons.

The TCR comes from a female donor with Graves disease. Specimen: peripheral blood mononuclear cells (PBMCs), collected when the disease was refractory, from a patient treated with antithyroid drugs. V gene TRBV20-1 combines with J gene TRBJ1-2, with TRBD1 matching over 7 bases. The CDR3 DNA reads TGCAGTGCTAGCGCCACAGGGGACTATGGCTACACCTTC. This codes for CSASATGDYGYTF.